One T cell receptor beta chain is described in this entry. V dropped 3 bases and J dropped 5; count of bases not matched to a gene: 1. The germline V gene has CDR1 SGHDT and CDR2 YYEEEE. The CDR3 covers 12 residues. This sample stems from a study of T cell changes during pregnancy in multiple sclerosis. The table came from immunoSEQ multiplex PCR; TCRdb's copy has only in-frame clones and leaves some out. The sample includes about 50,000 clones, approximately 91% of them seen just once. The chain carries TRBV5-6 and TRBJ1-1, with 7 bases aligning to TRBD1. The material sequenced was CD8+ T cells from peripheral blood mononuclear cells, taken after pregnancy. The clonotype was recovered from a female donor with multiple sclerosis, enrolled in a pregnancy study. The CDR3 loop is CASSSTGTEAFF. In nucleotides, the CDR3 is TGTGCCAGCAGCTCGACAGGGACTGAAGCTTTCTTT.